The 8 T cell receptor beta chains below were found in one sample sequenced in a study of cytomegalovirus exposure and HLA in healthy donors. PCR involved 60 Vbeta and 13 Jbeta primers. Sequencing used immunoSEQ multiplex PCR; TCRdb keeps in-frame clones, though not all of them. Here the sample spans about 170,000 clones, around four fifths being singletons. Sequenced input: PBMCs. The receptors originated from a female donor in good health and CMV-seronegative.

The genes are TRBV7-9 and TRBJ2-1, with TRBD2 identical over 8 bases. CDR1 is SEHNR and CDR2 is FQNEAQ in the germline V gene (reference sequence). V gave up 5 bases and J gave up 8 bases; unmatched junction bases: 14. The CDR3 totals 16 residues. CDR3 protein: CASSRPAGASADEQFF. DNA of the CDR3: TGTGCCAGCAGCCGTCCAGCGGGAGCGTCAGCCGATGAGCAGTTCTTC.

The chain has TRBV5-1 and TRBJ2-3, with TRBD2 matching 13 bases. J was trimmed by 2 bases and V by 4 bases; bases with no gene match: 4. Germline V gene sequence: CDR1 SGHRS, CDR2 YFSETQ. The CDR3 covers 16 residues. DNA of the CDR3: TGCGCCAGCAGCCCAGGGACTAGCGGGGACACAGATACGCAGTATTTT. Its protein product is CASSPGTSGDTDTQYF.

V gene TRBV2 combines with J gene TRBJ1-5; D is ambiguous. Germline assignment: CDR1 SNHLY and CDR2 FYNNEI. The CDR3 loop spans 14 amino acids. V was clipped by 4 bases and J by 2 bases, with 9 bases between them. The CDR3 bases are TGTGCCAGCAGTGTAATAGGAGGCAATCAGCCCCAGCATTTT. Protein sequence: CASSVIGGNQPQHF. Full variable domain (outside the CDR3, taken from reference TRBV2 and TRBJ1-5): EPEVTQTPSHQVTQMGQEVILRCVPISNHLYFYWYRQILGQKVEFLVSFYNNEISEKSEIFDDQFSVERPDGSNFTLKIRSTKLEDSAMYFCASSVIGGNQPQHFGDGTRLSIL.

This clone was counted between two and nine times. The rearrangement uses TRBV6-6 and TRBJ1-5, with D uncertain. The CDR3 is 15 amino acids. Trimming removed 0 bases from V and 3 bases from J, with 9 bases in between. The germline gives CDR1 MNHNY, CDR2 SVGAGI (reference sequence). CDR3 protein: CASSYSSQTNQPQHF. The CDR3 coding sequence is TGTGCCAGCAGTTACTCCAGTCAAACCAATCAGCCCCAGCATTTT.

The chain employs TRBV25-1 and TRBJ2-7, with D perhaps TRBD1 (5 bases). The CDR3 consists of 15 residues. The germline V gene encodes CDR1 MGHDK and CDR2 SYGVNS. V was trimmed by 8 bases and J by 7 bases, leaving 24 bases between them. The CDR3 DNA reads TGTGCCAGCTCCAAGGGGAACAGGATCGGAAGGGAGCAGTACTTC. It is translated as CASSKGNRIGREQYF.

The CDR3 DNA reads as TGCGCCAGCAGAGTCCTACTAGCGGGAGCCACAGATACGCAGTATTTT. It specifies CASRVLLAGATDTQYF. The rearrangement joins TRBV5-1 to TRBJ2-3; 11 bases match TRBD2. This CDR3 has 16 amino acids. The V and J ends lost 5 bases and 2 bases, in that order; junction bases with no gene match: 7. From germline, CDR1 is SGHRS and CDR2 YFSETQ.

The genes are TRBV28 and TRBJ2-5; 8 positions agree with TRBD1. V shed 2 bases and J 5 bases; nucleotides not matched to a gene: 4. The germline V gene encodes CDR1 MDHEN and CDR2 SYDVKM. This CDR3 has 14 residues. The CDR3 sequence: CASSLGTGGETQYF. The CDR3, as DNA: TGTGCCAGCAGTTTAGGGACAGGAGGGGAGACCCAGTACTTC.

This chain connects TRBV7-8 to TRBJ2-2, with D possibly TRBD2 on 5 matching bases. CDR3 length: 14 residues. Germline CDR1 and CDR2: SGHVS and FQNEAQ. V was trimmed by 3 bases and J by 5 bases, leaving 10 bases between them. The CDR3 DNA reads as TGTGCCAGCAGCTTTAACCCGGGAACCGGGGAGCTGTTTTTT. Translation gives CASSFNPGTGELFF.